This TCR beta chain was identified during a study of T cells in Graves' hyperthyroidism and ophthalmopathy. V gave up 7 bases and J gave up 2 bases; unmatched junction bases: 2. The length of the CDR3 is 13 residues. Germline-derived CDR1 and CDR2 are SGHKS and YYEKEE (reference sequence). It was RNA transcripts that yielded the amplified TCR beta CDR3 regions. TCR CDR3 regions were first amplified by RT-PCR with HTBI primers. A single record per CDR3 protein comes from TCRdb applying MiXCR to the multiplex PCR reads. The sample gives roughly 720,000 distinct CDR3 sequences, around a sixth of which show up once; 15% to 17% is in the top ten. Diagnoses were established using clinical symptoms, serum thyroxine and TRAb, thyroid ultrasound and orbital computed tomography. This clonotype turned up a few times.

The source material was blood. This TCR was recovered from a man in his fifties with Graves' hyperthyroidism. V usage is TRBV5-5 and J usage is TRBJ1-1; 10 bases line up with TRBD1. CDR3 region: CASGTGVNTEAFF. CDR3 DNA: TGTGCCAGCGGGACAGGGGTAAACACTGAAGCTTTCTTT. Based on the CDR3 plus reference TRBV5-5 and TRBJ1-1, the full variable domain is DAGVTQSPTHLIKTRGQQVTLRCSPISGHKSVSWYQQVLGQGPQFIFQYYEKEERGRGNFPDRFSARQFPNYSSELNVNALLLGDSALYLCASGTGVNTEAFFGQGTRLTVV.